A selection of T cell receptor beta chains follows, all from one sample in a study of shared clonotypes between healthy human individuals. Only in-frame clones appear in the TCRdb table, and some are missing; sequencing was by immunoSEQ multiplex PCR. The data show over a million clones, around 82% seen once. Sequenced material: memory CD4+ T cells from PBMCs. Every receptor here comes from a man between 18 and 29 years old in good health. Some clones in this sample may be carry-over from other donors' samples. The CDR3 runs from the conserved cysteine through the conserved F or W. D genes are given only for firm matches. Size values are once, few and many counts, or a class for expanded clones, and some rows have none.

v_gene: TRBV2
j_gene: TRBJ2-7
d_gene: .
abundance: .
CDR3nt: TGTGCCAGCAGGGTGGAGGGTCCCGTTTCCTACGAGCAGTACTTC
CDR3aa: CASRVEGPVSYEQYF

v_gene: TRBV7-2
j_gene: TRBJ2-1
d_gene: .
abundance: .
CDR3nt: TGTGCCAGCAGTCCCATGTGGGATGAGCAGTTCTTC
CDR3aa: CASSPMWDEQFF

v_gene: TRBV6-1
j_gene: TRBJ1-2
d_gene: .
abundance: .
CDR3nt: TGTGCCAGCAGTGAACTACGGGACGGCTATGGCTACACCTTC
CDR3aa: CASSELRDGYGYTF

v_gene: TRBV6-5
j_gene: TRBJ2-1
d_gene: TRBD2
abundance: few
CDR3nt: TGTGCCAGCAGTTATGGCCTAGCGGGAAGCAATGAGCAGTTCTTC
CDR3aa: CASSYGLAGSNEQFF

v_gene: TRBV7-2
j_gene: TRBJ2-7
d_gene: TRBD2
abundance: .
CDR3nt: TGTGCCAGCAGCTCTCCCGGGACTAGCGGCTACGAGCAGTACTTC
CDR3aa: CASSSPGTSGYEQYF

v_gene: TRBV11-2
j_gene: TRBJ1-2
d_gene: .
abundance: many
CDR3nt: TGTGCCAGCAGCGCCGACCGGGCCTATGGCTACACCTTC
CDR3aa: CASSADRAYGYTF

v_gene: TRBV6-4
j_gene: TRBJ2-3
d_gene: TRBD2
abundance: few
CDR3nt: TGTGCCAGCAGTGACGGGGCGGGAGAGTCCAATACGCAGTATTTT
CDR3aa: CASSDGAGESNTQYF

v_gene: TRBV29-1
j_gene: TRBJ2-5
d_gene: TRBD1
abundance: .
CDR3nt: TGCAGCGCTAGGACAGGGGGCGCGGAGACCCAGTACTTC
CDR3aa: CSARTGGAETQYF

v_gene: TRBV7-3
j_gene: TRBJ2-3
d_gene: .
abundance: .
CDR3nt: TGTGCCAGCAGCTTATTGGGTACAGATACGCAGTATTTT
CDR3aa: CASSLLGTDTQYF

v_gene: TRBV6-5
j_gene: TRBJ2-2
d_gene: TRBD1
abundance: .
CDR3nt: TGTGCCAGCAGTTTTCCGCGAGGGGGCTACACCGGGGAGCTGTTTTTT
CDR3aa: CASSFPRGGYTGELFF

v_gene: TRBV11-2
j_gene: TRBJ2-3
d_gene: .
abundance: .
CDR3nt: TGTGCCAGCAGCCCAAATTACGGCACAGATACGCAGTATTTT
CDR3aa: CASSPNYGTDTQYF

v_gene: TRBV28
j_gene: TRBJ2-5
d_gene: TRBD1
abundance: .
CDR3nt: TGTGCCAGCACCTACGACAGGGCAGGAGAGACCCAGTACTTC
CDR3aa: CASTYDRAGETQYF

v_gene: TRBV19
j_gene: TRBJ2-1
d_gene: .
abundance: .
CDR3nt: TGTGCCAGTAGGTCGGACTTGGGGACCTACAATGAGCAGTTCTTC
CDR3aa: CASRSDLGTYNEQFF

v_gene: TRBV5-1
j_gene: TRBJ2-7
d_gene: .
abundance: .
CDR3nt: TGCGCCAGCAGCTTGGTGATCGGGGGTACCTACGAGCAGTACTTC
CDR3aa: CASSLVIGGTYEQYF

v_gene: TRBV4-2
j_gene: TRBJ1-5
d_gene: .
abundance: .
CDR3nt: TGTGCCAGCAGCCATTCCGGACAGAGCAATCAGCCCCAGCATTTT
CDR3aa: CASSHSGQSNQPQHF

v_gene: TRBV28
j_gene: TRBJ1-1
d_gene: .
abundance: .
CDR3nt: TGTGCCAGCATTACGACAGGAGACAACACTGAAGCTTTCTTT
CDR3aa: CASITTGDNTEAFF

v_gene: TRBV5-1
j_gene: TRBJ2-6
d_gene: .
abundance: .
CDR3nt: TGCGCCAGCAGCTTGTCGGCGGGGTCTGGGGCCAACGTCCTGACTTTC
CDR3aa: CASSLSAGSGANVLTF

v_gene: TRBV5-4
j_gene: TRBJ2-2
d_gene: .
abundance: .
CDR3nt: TGTGCCAGCAGCCCGCAGGAGGGAATCTTCGCCGGGGAGCTGTTTTTT
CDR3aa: CASSPQEGIFAGELFF

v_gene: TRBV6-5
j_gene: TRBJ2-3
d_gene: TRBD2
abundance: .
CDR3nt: TGTGCCAGCAGTTACGTAGGCGGGAGAACAGATACGCAGTATTTT
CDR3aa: CASSYVGGRTDTQYF

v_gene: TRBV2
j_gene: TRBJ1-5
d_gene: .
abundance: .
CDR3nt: TGTGCCAGCGGAGGCAGGCTGAATCAGCCCCAGCATTTT
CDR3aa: CASGGRLNQPQHF

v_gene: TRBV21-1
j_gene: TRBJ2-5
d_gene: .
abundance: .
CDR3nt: TGTGCCAGCAGCAAAGAGGAAGCGGCGGTACAAGAGACCCAGTACTTC
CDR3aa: CASSKEEAAVQETQYF

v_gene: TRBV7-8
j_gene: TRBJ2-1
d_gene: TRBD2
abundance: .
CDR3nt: TGTGCCAGCAGCTTAGGGGGACTAGTTGTCAATGAGCAGTTCTTC
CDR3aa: CASSLGGLVVNEQFF